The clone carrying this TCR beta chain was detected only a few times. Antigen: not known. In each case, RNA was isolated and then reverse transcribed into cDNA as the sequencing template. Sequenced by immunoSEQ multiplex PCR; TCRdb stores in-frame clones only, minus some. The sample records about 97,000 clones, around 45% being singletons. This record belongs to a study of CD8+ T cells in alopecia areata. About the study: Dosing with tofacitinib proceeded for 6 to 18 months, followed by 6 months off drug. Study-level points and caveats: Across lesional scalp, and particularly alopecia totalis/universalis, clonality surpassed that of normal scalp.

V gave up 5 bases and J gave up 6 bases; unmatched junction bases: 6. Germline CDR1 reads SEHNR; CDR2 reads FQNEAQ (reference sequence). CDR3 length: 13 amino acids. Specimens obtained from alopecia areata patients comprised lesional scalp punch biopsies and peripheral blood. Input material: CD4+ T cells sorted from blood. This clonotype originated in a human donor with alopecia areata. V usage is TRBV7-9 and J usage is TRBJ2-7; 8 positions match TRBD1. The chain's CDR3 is CASSMSRGREQYF. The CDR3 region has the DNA TGTGCCAGCAGCATGAGCAGGGGGCGCGAGCAGTACTTC.